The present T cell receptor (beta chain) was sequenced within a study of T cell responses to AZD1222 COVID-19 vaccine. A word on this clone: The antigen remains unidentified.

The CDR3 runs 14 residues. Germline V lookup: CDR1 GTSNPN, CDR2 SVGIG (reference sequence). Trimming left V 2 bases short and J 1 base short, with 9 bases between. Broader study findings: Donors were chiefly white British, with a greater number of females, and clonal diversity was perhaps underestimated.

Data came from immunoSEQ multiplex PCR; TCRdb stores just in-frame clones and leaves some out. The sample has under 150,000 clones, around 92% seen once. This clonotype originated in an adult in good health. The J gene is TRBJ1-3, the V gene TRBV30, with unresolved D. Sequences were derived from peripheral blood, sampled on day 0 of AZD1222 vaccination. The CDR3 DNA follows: TGTGCCTGGAGTACCCTGGGATCTGGAAACACCATATATTTT. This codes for CAWSTLGSGNTIYF.